Following are 13 T cell receptor beta chains from one sample sequenced in a study of T cells in AML relapse after transplant. A modified RACE PCR on RNA, not multiplex PCR, amplified the TCR chains. A single record per CDR3 protein comes from TCRdb applying MiXCR to the PCR reads. The profile shows about 1,500 distinct CDR3 sequences, about 7% of them singletons. The material sequenced was bone marrow, either the whole sample or a sorted T cell fraction (not recorded which), taken in complete remission. The receptors derive from a human donor who had a stem cell transplant for acute myeloid leukemia. These T cells may partly come from the graft donor.

This clonotype is deemed medium-sized (0.01 to 0.1%). The chain employs TRBV10-1 and TRBJ2-7; 9 bases match TRBD2. CDR1 is WNHNN, CDR2 SYGVQD, per germline (reference sequence). J gave up 0 bases and V 1 base, and 13 bases lay outside the gene matches. The CDR3 is 19 residues long. The CDR3 sequence: CASSEFETSGPGSSYEQYF. The CDR3 nucleotides are TGCGCCAGCAGTGAGTTCGAGACTAGCGGACCTGGGAGCTCCTACGAGCAGTACTTC.

The table lists this clonotype with a few counts. The chain links TRBV5-6 to TRBJ2-2, with 7 bases that match TRBD2. V lost 0 bases, J lost 1 base, and 12 bases stayed unmatched. Germline lookup yields CDR1 SGHDT and CDR2 YYEEEE. The CDR3 is 19 amino acids. CDR3 loop: CASSLERETAGVNTGELFF. As DNA, the CDR3 is TGTGCCAGCAGCTTGGAAAGGGAGACGGCGGGAGTGAACACCGGGGAGCTGTTTTTT. The full variable domain, rest sourced from reference TRBV5-6 and TRBJ2-2, is DAGVTQSPTHLIKTRGQQVTLRCSPKSGHDTVSWYQQALGQGPQFIFQYYEEEERQRGNFPDRFSGHQFPNYSSELNVNALLLGDSALYLCASSLERETAGVNTGELFFGEGSRLTVL.

The rearrangement joins TRBV4-2 to TRBJ2-7; 8 nucleotides line up with TRBD1. The germline CDR1 and CDR2 sequences are LGHNA and YNFKEQ. This CDR3 is 14 amino acids long. After removal of 4 bases from V and 3 bases from J, the junction contained 5 bases not matched to a gene. CDR3 bases: TGTGCCAGCAGCCCACAGGGGGATAACTACGAGCAGTACTTC. It codes for CASSPQGDNYEQYF.

By share, this clonotype counts as medium-sized (0.01 to 0.1%). The genes are TRBV12-3 or TRBV12-4 and TRBJ2-7; 9 bases match TRBD2. The CDR3 consists of 16 residues. The V segment lost 5 bases and the J segment 5 bases; nucleotides outside the gene matches: 13. This CDR3 reads CASSPDTAGGNDEQYF. DNA for the CDR3: TGTGCCAGCAGTCCTGACACCGCGGGAGGGAACGACGAGCAGTACTTC.

Within the sample, this clonotype is medium-sized (0.01 to 0.1%). This sequence joins TRBV10-3 and TRBJ2-7; D tentatively reads TRBD1 or TRBD2 (5 bases each). Germline V gene lookup returns CDR1 ENHRY and CDR2 SYGVKD. V was trimmed by 2 bases and J by 5 bases, leaving 13 bases between them. CDR3 size: 14 residues. CDR3 amino acids: CAISEDRGVDEQYF. CDR3 DNA sequence: TGTGCCATCAGTGAGGACAGAGGGGTGGACGAGCAGTACTTC.

In this sample, this clonotype is medium-sized (0.01 to 0.1%). The chain is built from TRBV5-1 and TRBJ2-7; D perhaps matches TRBD2 (5 bases). The germline V gene encodes CDR1 SGHRS and CDR2 YFSETQ. CDR3 length equals 13 residues. With 0 bases removed from V and 3 bases from J, the gap between germline ends came to 7 bases. The CDR3 DNA sequence: TGCGCCAGCAGCTTGGTCGGGAACTACGAGCAGTACTTC. The encoded protein is CASSLVGNYEQYF.

By sample share, this clonotype is medium-sized. The chain carries TRBV27 and TRBJ2-5; 9 bases agree with TRBD2. Losses at the gene ends were 4 bases for V and 5 bases for J; bases not matched to a gene: 8. The germline V gene has CDR1 MNHEY and CDR2 SMNVEV (reference sequence). CDR3 length equals 15 residues. CDR3 sequence reads: CASSSPSGIGETQYF. The CDR3 nucleotides are TGTGCCAGCAGTTCCCCTAGCGGGATCGGGGAGACCCAGTACTTC.

The CDR3 coding sequence is TGCGCCAGCAGCCAAGATAATTGGATGTTAGACATTCAGTACTTC. As protein: CASSQDNWMLDIQYF. This chain links TRBV4-3 with TRBJ2-4; D unclear. V lost 0 bases and J 8 bases, leaving 14 bases between the germline ends. Per the germline V gene, CDR1 is LGHNA and CDR2 is YSLEER. The CDR3 is made up of 15 amino acids.

This clonotype was counted ten times or more. V and J are TRBV3-1 and TRBJ2-7; weak D call: TRBD1 (6 bases). Trimming left V 5 bases short and J 2 bases short, with 10 bases between. CDR1 LGHDT and CDR2 YNNKEL come from the germline V gene (reference sequence). This CDR3 spans 13 amino acids. CDR3 in DNA: TGTGCCAGCAGCTTTGGGGGCGCCTACGAGCAGTACTTC. Encoded protein: CASSFGGAYEQYF.

By share, this clonotype counts as medium-sized (0.01 to 0.1%). The genes are TRBV12-3 or TRBV12-4 and TRBJ2-1; D is uncertain. The CDR3 is 14 amino acids. Trimming stripped 4 bases from V and 6 bases from J, with 13 bases between. The CDR3 protein is CASSSDSVANEQFF. The DNA for the CDR3 is TGTGCCAGCAGTTCCGACTCAGTAGCCAATGAGCAGTTCTTC.

By its share, this clonotype is medium-sized (0.01 to 0.1%). The genes are TRBV20-1 and TRBJ2-4, with D hard to call. The V and J ends lost 1 base and 7 bases respectively, with 11 bases between them. CDR1 and CDR2 (germline): DFQATT, SNEGSKA (reference sequence). The CDR3 runs to 13 residues. Written as DNA, the CDR3 is TGCAGTGCTAGAGGGGTCCACCTGAACATTCAGTACTTC. This encodes CSARGVHLNIQYF.

This clonotype qualifies as medium-sized. The V call is TRBV29-1, the J call TRBJ2-5; D may be TRBD1 (5 bases). The CDR3 extends over 13 amino acids. Germline V lookup: CDR1 SQVTM, CDR2 ANQGSEA. V dropped 6 bases and J dropped 10 bases, with 21 bases sitting between them. CDR3: CSVARHRKVDQYF. CDR3 bases: TGCAGCGTCGCACGGCACAGGAAGGTAGACCAGTACTTC.

This clonotype is classed as large. The CDR3 sequence: CASSLTGTGEGQYF. The DNA for the CDR3 is TGCGCCAGCAGCCTCACCGGGACAGGGGAAGGGCAGTACTTC. This chain connects TRBV5-1 to TRBJ2-7; 10 bases map to TRBD1. V dropped 4 bases and J dropped 9; count of bases not matched to a gene: 10. CDR3 length equals 14 residues. Per the germline V gene, CDR1 is SGHRS and CDR2 is YFSETQ.